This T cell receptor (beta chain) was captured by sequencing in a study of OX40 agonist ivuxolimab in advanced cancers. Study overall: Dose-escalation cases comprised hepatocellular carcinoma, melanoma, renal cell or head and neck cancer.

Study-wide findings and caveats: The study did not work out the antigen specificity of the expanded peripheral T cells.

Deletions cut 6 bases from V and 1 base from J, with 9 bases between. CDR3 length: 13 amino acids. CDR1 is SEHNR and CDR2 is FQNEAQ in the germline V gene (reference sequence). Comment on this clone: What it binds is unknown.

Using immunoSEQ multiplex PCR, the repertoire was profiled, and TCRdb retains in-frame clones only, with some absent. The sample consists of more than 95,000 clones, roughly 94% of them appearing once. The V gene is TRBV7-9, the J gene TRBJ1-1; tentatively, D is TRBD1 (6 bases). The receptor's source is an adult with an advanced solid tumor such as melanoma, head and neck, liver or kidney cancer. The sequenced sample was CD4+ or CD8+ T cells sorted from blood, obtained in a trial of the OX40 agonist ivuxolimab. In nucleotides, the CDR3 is TGTGCCAGCAGAAGGGGGGCGAACACTGAAGCTTTCTTT. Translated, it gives CASRRGANTEAFF.